The sequence of this T cell receptor (beta chain) was determined in a study of control samples from healthy donors and cancer patients. TCRdb keeps only in-frame clones here, not all; method: immunoSEQ multiplex PCR. The data contain under 55,000 clones, around 90% of them singletons. A single count supports this clone. The junction had 6 bases not matched to a gene; V was cut back by 4 bases and J by 7 bases. Germline values: CDR1 SGHAT, CDR2 FQNNGV. The CDR3 contains 14 residues. The rearrangement joins TRBV11-2 to TRBJ2-7; 11 bases map to TRBD1. Sample: PBMCs. The clonotype was recovered from a woman aged 40 to 50 with head and neck cancer. As DNA, the CDR3 is TGTGCCAGCAGCTATCCGGGACAGGGGGGGGAGCAGTACTTC. This gives the protein CASSYPGQGGEQYF.